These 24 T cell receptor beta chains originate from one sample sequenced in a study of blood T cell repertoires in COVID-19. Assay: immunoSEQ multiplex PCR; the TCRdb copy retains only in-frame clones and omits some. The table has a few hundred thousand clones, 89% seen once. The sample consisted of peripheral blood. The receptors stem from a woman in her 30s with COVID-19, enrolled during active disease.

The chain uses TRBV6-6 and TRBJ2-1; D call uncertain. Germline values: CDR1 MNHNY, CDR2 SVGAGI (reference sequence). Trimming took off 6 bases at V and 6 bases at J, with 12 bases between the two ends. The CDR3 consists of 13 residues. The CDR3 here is CASRARSPNEQFF. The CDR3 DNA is TGTGCCAGCAGGGCTAGGTCCCCCAATGAGCAGTTCTTC.

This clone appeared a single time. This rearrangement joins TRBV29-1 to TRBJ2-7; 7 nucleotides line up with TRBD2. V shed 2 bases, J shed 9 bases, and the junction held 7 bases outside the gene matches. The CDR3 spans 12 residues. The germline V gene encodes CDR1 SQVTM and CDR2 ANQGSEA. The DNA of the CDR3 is TGCAGCGTTGAATGGAGGGAGGGTGCGCAGTACTTC. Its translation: CSVEWREGAQYF.

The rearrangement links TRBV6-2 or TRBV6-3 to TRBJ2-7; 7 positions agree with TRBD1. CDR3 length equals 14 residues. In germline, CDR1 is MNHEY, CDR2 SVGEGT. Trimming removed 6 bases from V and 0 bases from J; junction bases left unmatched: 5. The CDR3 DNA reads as TGTGCCAGCAGCAAGAGACAGGGCTCCTACGAGCAGTACGTC. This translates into CASSKRQGSYEQYV.

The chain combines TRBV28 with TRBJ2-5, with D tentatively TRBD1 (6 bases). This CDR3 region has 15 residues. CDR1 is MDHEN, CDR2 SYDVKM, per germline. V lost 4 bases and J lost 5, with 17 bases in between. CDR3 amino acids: CASSWAAGTGETQYF. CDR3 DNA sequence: TGTGCCAGCAGTTGGGCCGCCGGAACAGGGGAGACCCAGTACTTC.

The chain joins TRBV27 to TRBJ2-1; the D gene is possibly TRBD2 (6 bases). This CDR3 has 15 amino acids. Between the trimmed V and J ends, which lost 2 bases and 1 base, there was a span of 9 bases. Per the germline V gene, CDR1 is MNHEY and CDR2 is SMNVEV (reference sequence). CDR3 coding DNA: TGTGCCAGCAGTTTAAGGAGCGGGTCCTACAATGAGCAGTTCTTC. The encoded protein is CASSLRSGSYNEQFF.

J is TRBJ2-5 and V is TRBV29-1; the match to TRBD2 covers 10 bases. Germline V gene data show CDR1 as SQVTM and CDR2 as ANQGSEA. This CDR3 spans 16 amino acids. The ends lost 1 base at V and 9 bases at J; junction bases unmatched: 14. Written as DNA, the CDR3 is TGCAGCGTTGAAGGGAGGGCTAGCGGGGGCCAGGAGCCCCAGTACTTC. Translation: CSVEGRASGGQEPQYF.

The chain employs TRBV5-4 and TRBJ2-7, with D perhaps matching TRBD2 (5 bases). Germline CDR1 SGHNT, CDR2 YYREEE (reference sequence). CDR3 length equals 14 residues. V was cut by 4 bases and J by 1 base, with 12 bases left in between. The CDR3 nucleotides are TGTGCCAGCAGCCCCCGCAGCGGATCCTACGAGCAGTACGTC. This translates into CASSPRSGSYEQYV.

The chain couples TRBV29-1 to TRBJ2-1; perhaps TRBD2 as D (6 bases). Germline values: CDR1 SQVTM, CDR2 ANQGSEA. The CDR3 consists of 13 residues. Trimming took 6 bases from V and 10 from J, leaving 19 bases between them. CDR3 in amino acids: CSVRGGHTREQFF. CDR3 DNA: TGCAGCGTAAGGGGAGGACACACAAGGGAGCAGTTCTTC.

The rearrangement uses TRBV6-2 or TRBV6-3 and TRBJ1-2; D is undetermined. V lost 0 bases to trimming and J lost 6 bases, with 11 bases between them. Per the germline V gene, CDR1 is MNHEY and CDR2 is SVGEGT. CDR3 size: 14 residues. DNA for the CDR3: TGTGCCAGCAGTTACTCAGCATCGGTCCATGGCTACACCTTC. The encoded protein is CASSYSASVHGYTF.

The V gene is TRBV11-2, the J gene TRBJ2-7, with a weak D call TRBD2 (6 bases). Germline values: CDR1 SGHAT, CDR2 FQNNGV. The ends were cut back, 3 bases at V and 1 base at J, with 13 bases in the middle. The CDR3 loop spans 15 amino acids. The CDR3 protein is CASSLPARGSYEQYF. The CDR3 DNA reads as TGTGCCAGCAGCTTGCCCGCCCGGGGGTCCTACGAGCAGTACTTC.

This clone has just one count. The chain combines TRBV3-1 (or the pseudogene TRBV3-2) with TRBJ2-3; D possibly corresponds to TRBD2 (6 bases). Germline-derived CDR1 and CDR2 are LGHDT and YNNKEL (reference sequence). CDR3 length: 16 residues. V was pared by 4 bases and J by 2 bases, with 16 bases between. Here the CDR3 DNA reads TGTGCCAGCAGCCCCCTGGGGGGTAGCTTCACAGATACGCAGTATTTT. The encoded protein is CASSPLGGSFTDTQYF.

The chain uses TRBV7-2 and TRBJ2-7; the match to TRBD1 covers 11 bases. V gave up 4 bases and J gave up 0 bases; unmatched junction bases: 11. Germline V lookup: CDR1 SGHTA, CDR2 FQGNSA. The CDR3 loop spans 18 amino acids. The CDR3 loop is CASSWVGTGGASSYEQYF. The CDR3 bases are TGTGCCAGCAGCTGGGTGGGGACAGGGGGTGCAAGCTCCTACGAGCAGTACTTC.

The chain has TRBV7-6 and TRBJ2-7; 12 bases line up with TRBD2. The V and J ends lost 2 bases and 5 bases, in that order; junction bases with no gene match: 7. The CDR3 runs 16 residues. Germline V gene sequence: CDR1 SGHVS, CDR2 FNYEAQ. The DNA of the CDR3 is TGTGCCAGCAGCTTATCCCTAGCGGGGGGGCTCCACGAGCAGTACTTC. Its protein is CASSLSLAGGLHEQYF.

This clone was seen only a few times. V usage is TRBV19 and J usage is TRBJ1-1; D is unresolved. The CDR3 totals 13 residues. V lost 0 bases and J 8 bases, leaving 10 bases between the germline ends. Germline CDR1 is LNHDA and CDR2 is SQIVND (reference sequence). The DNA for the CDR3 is TGTGCCAGTAGTATAGATCTAGGTGGCGAAGCTTTCTTT. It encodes CASSIDLGGEAFF.

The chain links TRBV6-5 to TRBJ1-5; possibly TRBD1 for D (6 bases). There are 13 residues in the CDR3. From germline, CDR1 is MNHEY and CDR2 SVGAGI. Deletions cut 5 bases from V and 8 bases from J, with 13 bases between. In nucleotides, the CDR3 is TGTGCCAGCAGTACTTACAGGGACGAGCCCCAGCATTTT. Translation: CASSTYRDEPQHF.

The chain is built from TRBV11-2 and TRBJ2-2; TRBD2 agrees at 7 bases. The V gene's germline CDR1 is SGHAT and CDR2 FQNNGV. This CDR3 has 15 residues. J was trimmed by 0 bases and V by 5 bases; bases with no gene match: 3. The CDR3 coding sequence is TGTGCCAGCAGCCCGGGACTATCGAACACCGGGGAGCTGTTTTTT. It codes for CASSPGLSNTGELFF.

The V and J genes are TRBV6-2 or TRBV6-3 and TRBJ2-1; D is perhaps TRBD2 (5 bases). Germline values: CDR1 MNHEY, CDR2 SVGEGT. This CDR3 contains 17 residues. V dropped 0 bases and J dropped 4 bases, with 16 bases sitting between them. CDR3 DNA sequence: TGTGCCAGCAGTTACTCGACACGTGGACTTCCTTACAATGAGCAGTTCTTC. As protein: CASSYSTRGLPYNEQFF.

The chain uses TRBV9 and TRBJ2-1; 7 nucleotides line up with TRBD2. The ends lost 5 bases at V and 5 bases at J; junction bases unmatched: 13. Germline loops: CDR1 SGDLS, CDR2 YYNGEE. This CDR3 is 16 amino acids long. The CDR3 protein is CASSDSRLAANNEQFF. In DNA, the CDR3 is TGTGCCAGCAGTGACAGTCGGCTAGCGGCCAACAATGAGCAGTTCTTC.

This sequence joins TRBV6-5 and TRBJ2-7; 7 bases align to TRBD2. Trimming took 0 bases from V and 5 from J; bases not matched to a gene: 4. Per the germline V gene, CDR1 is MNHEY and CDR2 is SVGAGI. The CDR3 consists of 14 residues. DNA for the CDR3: TGTGCCAGCAGTTACTCGATGGCGGGGGACGAGCAGTACTTC. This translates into CASSYSMAGDEQYF.

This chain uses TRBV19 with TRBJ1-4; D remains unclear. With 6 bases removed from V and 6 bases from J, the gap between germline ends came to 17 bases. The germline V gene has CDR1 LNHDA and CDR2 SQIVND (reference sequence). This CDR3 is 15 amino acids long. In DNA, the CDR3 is TGTGCCAGTAGCTTGACGGGGAGTGTGGATGAAAAACTGTTTTTT. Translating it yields CASSLTGSVDEKLFF.

CDR3 bases: TGTGCCAGCAGTGAGTTTAGTCTAGCGGGGATTGCGGAGACCCAGTACTTC. Translated: CASSEFSLAGIAETQYF. The V gene is TRBV2, the J gene TRBJ2-5; 9 nucleotides line up with TRBD2. V lost 3 bases to trimming and J lost 5 bases; unmatched junction nucleotides: 13. Germline CDR1 is SNHLY and CDR2 is FYNNEI. The CDR3 has 17 amino acids.

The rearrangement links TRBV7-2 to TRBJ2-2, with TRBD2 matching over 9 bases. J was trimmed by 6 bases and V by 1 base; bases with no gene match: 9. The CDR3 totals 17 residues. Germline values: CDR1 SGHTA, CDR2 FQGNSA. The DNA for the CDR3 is TGTGCCAGCAGCTTAGTCGGTCTAGCGGGGCCCGCCGGGGAGCTGTTTTTT. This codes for CASSLVGLAGPAGELFF.

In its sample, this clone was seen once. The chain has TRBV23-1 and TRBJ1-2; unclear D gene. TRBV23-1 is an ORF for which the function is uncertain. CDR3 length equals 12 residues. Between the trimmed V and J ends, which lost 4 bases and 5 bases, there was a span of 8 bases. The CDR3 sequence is CASSPETYGYTF. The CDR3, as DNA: TGCGCCAGCAGTCCCGAGACATATGGCTACACCTTC.

The CDR3 sequence: CASSLFEGANVLTF. The CDR3 DNA reads TGCGCCAGCAGCTTGTTTGAGGGGGCCAACGTCCTGACTTTC. The chain is built from TRBV5-1 and TRBJ2-6, with unresolved D. Germline loops: CDR1 SGHRS, CDR2 YFSETQ. CDR3 length equals 14 residues. Trimming took 1 base from V and 4 from J, leaving 6 bases between them.